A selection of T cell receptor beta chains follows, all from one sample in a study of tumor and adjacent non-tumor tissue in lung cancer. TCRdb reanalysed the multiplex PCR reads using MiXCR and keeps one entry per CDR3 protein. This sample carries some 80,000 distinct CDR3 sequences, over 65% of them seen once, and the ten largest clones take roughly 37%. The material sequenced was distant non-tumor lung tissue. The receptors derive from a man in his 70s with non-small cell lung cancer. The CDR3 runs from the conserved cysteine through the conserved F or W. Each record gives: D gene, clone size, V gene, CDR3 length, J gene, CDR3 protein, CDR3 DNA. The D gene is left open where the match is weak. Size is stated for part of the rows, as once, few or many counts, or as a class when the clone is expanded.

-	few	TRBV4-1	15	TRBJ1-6	CASSHIGPLQSPLHF	TGTGCCAGCAGCCATATAGGGCCCCTTCAGTCACCCCTCCACTTT
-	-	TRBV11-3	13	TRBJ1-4	CANSNRGYEKLFF	TGTGCCAACAGTAATAGGGGATATGAAAAACTGTTTTTT
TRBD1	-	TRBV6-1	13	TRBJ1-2	CASSLGTGNGYTF	TGTGCCAGCAGTTTAGGGACAGGGAATGGCTACACCTTC
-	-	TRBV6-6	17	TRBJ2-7	CASIYGYGQYRNYEQYF	TGTGCCAGCATTTACGGGTATGGACAGTACCGCAACTACGAGCAGTACTTC
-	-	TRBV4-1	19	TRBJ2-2	CASSQVSFWAGSVIVKLFF	TGCGCCAGCAGCCAAGTTTCATTTTGGGCGGGATCAGTCATCGTGAAGCTGTTTTTT
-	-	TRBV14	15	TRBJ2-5	CASIPAPPFQETQYF	TGTGCCAGCATCCCCGCGCCCCCGTTCCAAGAGACCCAGTACTTC
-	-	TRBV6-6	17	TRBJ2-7	CASTYGYGQYRNYEQYF	TGTGCCAGCACTTATGGGTATGGACAGTATCGCAACTACGAGCAGTATTTC
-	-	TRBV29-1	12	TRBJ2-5	CSVLAPLETQYF	TGCAGCGTTCTGGCCCCCCTGGAGACCCAGTACTTC
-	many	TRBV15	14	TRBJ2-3	CATQAGQTTDTQYF	TGTGCCACCCAAGCCGGGCAGACCACAGATACGCAGTATTTT
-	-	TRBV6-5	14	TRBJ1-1	CASSYSYSDTEAFF	TGTGCCAGCAGTTACTCGTATTCAGACACTGAGGCTTTCTTT
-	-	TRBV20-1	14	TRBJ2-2	CNALATLNTGELFF	TGCAATGCGTTAGCGACCCTAAACACCGGGGAGCTGTTTTTT
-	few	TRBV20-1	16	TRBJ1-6	CSARAEGGHINSPLHF	TGCAGTGCTAGAGCCGAGGGGGGGCATATTAATTCACCCCTCCACTTT
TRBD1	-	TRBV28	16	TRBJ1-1	CASSPLTGGVKFEAFF	TGTGCCAGCAGTCCTTTGACAGGGGGCGTGAAGTTTGAAGCTTTCTTT
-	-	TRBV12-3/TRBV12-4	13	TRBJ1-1	CASSTGQNTEAFF	TGTGCCAGCAGTACAGGGCAGAACACAGAAGCTTTCTTT
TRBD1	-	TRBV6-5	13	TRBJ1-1	CATSWTGRAEAFF	TGTGCCACCTCTTGGACAGGGAGAGCTGAGGCTTTCTTT
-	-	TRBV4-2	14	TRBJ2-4	CASGQTGPKNIQYF	TGCGCCAGCGGCCAGACAGGACCCAAAAACATTCAGTACTTC
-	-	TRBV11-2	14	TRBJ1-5	CASSLDRVWQPQHF	TGTGCCAGCAGCTTAGACAGGGTGTGGCAGCCCCAGCATTTT
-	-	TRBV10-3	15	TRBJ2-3	CAISEMSWRGDTQYF	TGTGCCATCAGTGAGATGAGTTGGAGAGGGGATACGCAGTATTTT
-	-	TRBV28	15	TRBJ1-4	CASSLCSGTNEKLFF	TGTGCCAGCAGTTTATGCTCAGGTACTAACGAAAAACTGTTTTTT
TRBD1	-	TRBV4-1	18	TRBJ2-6	CACRPQSGQGSGANVLTF	TGCGCCTGCAGGCCCCAGTCGGGACAGGGCTCTGGGGCCAACGTCCTGACTTTC
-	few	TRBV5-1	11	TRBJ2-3	CASQSTDTQYF	TGCGCCAGCCAATCCACAGATACGCAGTATTTT
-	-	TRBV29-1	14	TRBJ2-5	CSVEDPSGCVTHYF	TGCAGCGTTGAAGATCCTTCCGGTTGTGTGACCCACTACTTC
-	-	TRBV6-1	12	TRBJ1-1	CASSESWEVAFF	TGTGCTAGCAGTGAATCCTGGGAGGTCGCTTTCTTT
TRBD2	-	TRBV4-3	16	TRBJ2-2	CASTPISSGMLGELFF	TGCGCCAGCACCCCTATAAGTAGCGGGATGCTGGGGGAGCTGTTTTTT
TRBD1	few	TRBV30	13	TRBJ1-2	CAWSVDRAYGYTF	TGTGCCTGGAGTGTAGACAGGGCCTATGGCTACACCTTC
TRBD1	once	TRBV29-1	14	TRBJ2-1	CSVKRDRTNNEQFF	TGCAGCGTCAAAAGGGACAGGACTAACAATGAACAGTTCTTC
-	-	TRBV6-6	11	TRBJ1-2	CVSRYRDGYTF	TGTGTCAGTAGGTATAGAGATGGCTACACTTTC
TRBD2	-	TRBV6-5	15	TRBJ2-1	CASGYLGGSGMAAFF	TGTGCCAGCGGTTACCTTGGCGGTAGCGGGATGGCGGCGTTCTTC
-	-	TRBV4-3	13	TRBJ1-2	CAGSQGAAHGYTF	TGCGCCGGCAGCCAAGGGGCGGCACATGGCTACACCTTC
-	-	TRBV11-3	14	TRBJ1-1	CASSPRVLNTQAFF	TGTGCTAGCAGCCCAAGGGTGCTGAACACTCAAGCTTTCTTT
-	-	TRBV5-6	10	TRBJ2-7	CAGAMGEQYF	TGTGCCGGCGCCATGGGGGAGCAGTACTTC
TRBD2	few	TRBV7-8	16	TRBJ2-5	CASSPRTSGTQETQYF	TGTGCCAGCAGCCCCCGGACTAGCGGGACCCAAGAGACCCAGTACTTC
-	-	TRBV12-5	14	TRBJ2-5	CASGLSPLTETQYF	TGTGCTAGTGGTTTGTCCCCCCTGACAGAGACCCAGTACTTC
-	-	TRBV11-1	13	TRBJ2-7	CSSSLFGGYEQYF	TGTTCCAGCAGCTTGTTTGGTGGATACGAACAGTACTTC
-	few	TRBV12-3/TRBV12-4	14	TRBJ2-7	CARSLSGSWYEQYF	TGTGCCAGAAGTTTATCTGGGAGTTGGTACGAGCAGTACTTC
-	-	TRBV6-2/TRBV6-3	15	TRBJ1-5	CAITSGPQEGQPQHF	TGTGCCATTACCTCGGGGCCCCAAGAGGGTCAGCCCCAGCATTTT